Included here is one T cell receptor beta chain sequence, with context. The sample is drawn from a study of T cell responses to AZD1222 COVID-19 vaccine. Measured with immunoSEQ multiplex PCR; TCRdb has only the in-frame clones, and not every one. The data contain 180,000 or so clones, around 89% of them singletons. The CDR3 is 16 amino acids. The germline V gene encodes CDR1 SGHTA and CDR2 FQGNSA. The V segment lost 6 bases and the J segment 2 bases; nucleotides outside the gene matches: 8. Doses given second, at about 4 or about 12 weeks, were pooled. The sequence came from an adult who received the AZD1222 COVID-19 vaccine. This chain joins TRBV7-2 and TRBJ2-2; TRBD2 matches at 8 bases. The source was peripheral blood, collected 28 days after the second AZD1222 dose. CDR3 residues: CASRRGGQSNTGELFF. As DNA, the CDR3 is TGTGCCAGCAGACGGGGGGGCCAGTCTAACACCGGGGAGCTGTTTTTT.